The 32 T cell receptor beta chains reported below all come from one sample, sequenced in a study of OX40 agonist ivuxolimab in advanced cancers. TCRdb's table, derived via immunoSEQ multiplex PCR, lists solely in-frame clones and lacks some. The sample shows tens of thousands of clones, 60% to 80% of them seen only once. Sequencing used CD4+ or CD8+ T cells sorted from blood, obtained in a trial of the OX40 agonist ivuxolimab. The receptors come from an adult with an advanced solid tumor such as melanoma, head and neck, liver or kidney cancer.

The chain couples TRBV7-9 to TRBJ2-7; TRBD1 matches at 8 bases. Germline CDR1 reads SEHNR; CDR2 reads FQNEAQ (reference sequence). The CDR3 length is 16 residues. V shed 3 bases, J shed 1 base, and the junction held 8 bases outside the gene matches. In DNA form, the CDR3 reads TGTGCCAGCAGCTTTTTCAGGGACAGGAAATCCTACGAGCAGTACTTC. It specifies CASSFFRDRKSYEQYF.

The chain links TRBV7-8 to TRBJ2-7; 11 nucleotides align to TRBD2. The trim removed 2 bases at V and 0 bases at J, leaving 6 bases unmatched. Germline V gene data show CDR1 as SGHVS and CDR2 as FQNEAQ. This CDR3 region has 17 residues. In nucleotides, the CDR3 is TGTGCCAGCAGCTTAACTAGCGGGAGTGGGGCCTCCTACGAGCAGTACTTC. It encodes CASSLTSGSGASYEQYF.

This chain's CDR3 is CASSRDRVFYGYTF. In DNA, the CDR3 is TGTGCCAGCAGCCGGGACAGGGTTTTCTATGGCTACACCTTC. The chain has TRBV28 and TRBJ1-2; TRBD1 aligns across 9 bases. This CDR3 is built from 14 residues. V shed 6 bases, J shed 4 bases, and the junction held 6 bases outside the gene matches. CDR1 MDHEN and CDR2 SYDVKM come from the germline V gene.

This chain links TRBV14 with TRBJ2-1; D may be TRBD2 (5 bases). V was trimmed by 4 bases and J by 8 bases, leaving 21 bases between them. The CDR3 length is 16 residues. Germline V gives CDR1 SGHDN, CDR2 FVKESK. This CDR3 is CASSPSGDNALHEQFF. DNA of the CDR3: TGTGCCAGCAGCCCCTCCGGGGATAATGCCCTCCATGAGCAGTTCTTC.

The chain joins TRBV7-8 to TRBJ2-5; TRBD2 matches at 8 bases. J lost 5 bases, V lost 2 bases, and 10 bases had no gene match. This CDR3 has 16 residues. Germline assignment: CDR1 SGHVS and CDR2 FQNEAQ. The CDR3 region has the DNA TGTGCCAGCAGCTTAACGTACAGCGGGAGTACGGAGACCCAGTACTTC. The encoded protein is CASSLTYSGSTETQYF.

The chain uses TRBV28 and TRBJ2-1; 15 bases line up with TRBD2. V trimming: 6 bases; J trimming: 9 bases; junction bases outside the gene matches: 6. CDR1 MDHEN and CDR2 SYDVKM come from the germline V gene. The CDR3 loop spans 15 amino acids. CDR3 sequence reads: CASRLGLAGGTEQFF. CDR3 bases: TGTGCCAGCAGATTAGGACTAGCGGGAGGGACTGAGCAGTTCTTC.

The chain recombines TRBV7-9 with TRBJ2-3; TRBD2 might be the D (5 bases). V was clipped by 4 bases and J by 2 bases, with 10 bases between them. CDR3 size: 14 residues. Looked up from germline, CDR1 is SEHNR and CDR2 is FQNEAQ (reference sequence). The CDR3 nucleotides are TGTGCCAGCAGCTCGGAGGTTCACACAGATACGCAGTATTTT. Residues: CASSSEVHTDTQYF.

The chain combines TRBV4-2 with TRBJ2-7, with 10 bases that match TRBD1. Germline V gene lookup returns CDR1 LGHNA and CDR2 YNFKEQ. V lost 5 bases to trimming and J lost 6 bases; unmatched junction nucleotides: 7. The CDR3 extends over 14 amino acids. This chain's CDR3 is CASSSTGGYSEQYF. For the CDR3, the DNA is TGTGCCAGCAGCTCGACAGGGGGCTATAGCGAGCAGTACTTC.

This rearrangement joins TRBV5-6 to TRBJ2-3, with D possibly being TRBD1 or TRBD2 (6 bases each). CDR3 size: 15 residues. The germline V gene encodes CDR1 SGHDT and CDR2 YYEEEE. Trimming shortened V by 4 bases and J by 1 base, and 13 bases separated the two germline ends. In nucleotides, the CDR3 is TGTGCCAGCAGCCCCCCGGGGGCGCGCACAGATACGCAGTATTTT. Its translation is CASSPPGARTDTQYF.

This sequence joins TRBV18 and TRBJ2-2; no definite D call. CDR3 length equals 12 residues. Trimming took 2 bases from V and 6 from J, leaving 4 bases between them. Germline CDR1 and CDR2: KGHSH and LQKENI. In DNA, the CDR3 is TGTGCCAGCTCACCAGGGTCCGGGGAGCTGTTTTTT. Translation gives CASSPGSGELFF.

CDR3 coding DNA: TGTGCCAGCACTAAGGGAGATTCACCCCTCCACTTT. Its translation is CASTKGDSPLHF. V is TRBV27 and J is TRBJ1-6; D unclear. The CDR3 runs to 12 residues. V dropped 7 bases and J dropped 8 bases, with 9 bases sitting between them. Germline values: CDR1 MNHEY, CDR2 SMNVEV (reference sequence).

CDR3 sequence: CASSQDLIGSRTDTQYF. The DNA of the CDR3 is TGCGCCAGCAGCCAAGATTTGATAGGGTCTCGCACAGATACGCAGTATTTT. V usage is TRBV4-1 and J usage is TRBJ2-3; D unclear. The CDR3 loop spans 17 amino acids. Trimming took off 0 bases at V and 1 base at J, with 14 bases between the two ends. Germline lookup yields CDR1 MGHRA and CDR2 YSYEKL.

This sequence joins TRBV19 and TRBJ2-5, with D maybe TRBD1 (6 bases). CDR1 is LNHDA and CDR2 is SQIVND in the germline V gene (reference sequence). Trimming removed 4 bases from V and 5 bases from J, with 14 bases in between. This CDR3 is built from 14 residues. As DNA, the CDR3 is TGTGCCAGTAGTAGACAGGTGGGAACCGAGACCCAGTACTTC. Translated, it gives CASSRQVGTETQYF. Full variable domain (outside the CDR3, taken from reference TRBV19 and TRBJ2-5): DGGITQSPKYLFRKEGQNVTLSCEQNLNHDAMYWYRQDPGQGLRLIYYSQIVNDFQKGDIAEGYSVSREKKESFPLTVTSAQKNPTAFYLCASSRQVGTETQYFGPGTRLLVL.

In its sample, this clone was seen once. The gene calls are TRBV29-1 and TRBJ2-7; 8 nucleotides line up with TRBD2. In germline, CDR1 is SQVTM, CDR2 ANQGSEA. This CDR3 is built from 14 residues. The V and J ends lost 6 bases and 3 bases, in that order; junction bases with no gene match: 10. CDR3 DNA: TGCAGCGTCGCGGGTAGCGGGACCCACTACGAGCAGTACTTC. Encoded protein: CSVAGSGTHYEQYF.

The rearrangement uses TRBV5-1 and TRBJ2-5; D ambiguous. Germline-derived CDR1 and CDR2 are SGHRS and YFSETQ. The CDR3 loop spans 13 amino acids. Deletions cut 4 bases from V and 4 bases from J, with 11 bases between. The CDR3 DNA reads as TGCGCCAGCAGCCCCGAGTTGATAGAGACCCAGTACTTC. It specifies CASSPELIETQYF.

By sample share, this clone is medium-sized (0.01 to 0.1%). The chain has TRBV7-9 and TRBJ1-1, with 8 bases fitting TRBD1. This CDR3 region has 14 residues. V gave up 6 bases and J gave up 1 base; unmatched junction bases: 4. Germline CDR1 is SEHNR and CDR2 is FQNEAQ (reference sequence). In DNA form, the CDR3 reads TGTGCCAGCAGGGACGGACAGGGGAACACTGAAGCTTTCTTT. Its translation: CASRDGQGNTEAFF.

The V and J genes are TRBV28 and TRBJ2-1, with TRBD1 matching over 7 bases. Trimming cost V 7 bases and J 7 bases; bases outside gene matches: 13. Germline CDR1 and CDR2: MDHEN and SYDVKM. The CDR3 runs 15 residues. In nucleotides, the CDR3 is TGTGCCAGCACCTCACCGGGACAGTTGGGGAATGAGCAGTTCTTC. This encodes CASTSPGQLGNEQFF.

This sequence joins TRBV7-8 and TRBJ2-7, with D unclear. Germline lookup yields CDR1 SGHVS and CDR2 FQNEAQ. The CDR3 is made up of 12 amino acids. The ends were cut back, 6 bases at V and 3 bases at J, with 9 bases in the middle. This CDR3 reads CASSTSIYEQYF. The CDR3 DNA reads TGTGCCAGCAGTACCTCTATCTACGAGCAGTACTTC.

The chain joins TRBV28 to TRBJ1-1; D remains ambiguous. Trimming removed 3 bases at V and 6 bases at J, with 5 bases between. The germline V gene has CDR1 MDHEN and CDR2 SYDVKM. CDR3 length: 11 residues. DNA of the CDR3: TGTGCCAGCAGTTTTACCGCTGAAGCTTTCTTT. Its translation is CASSFTAEAFF.

The chain has TRBV27 and TRBJ2-7; no clear D. In germline, CDR1 is MNHEY, CDR2 SMNVEV (reference sequence). Trimming removed 7 bases from V and 0 bases from J, with 4 bases in between. This CDR3 spans 11 amino acids. The chain's CDR3 is CASTPSYEQYF. CDR3 bases: TGTGCCAGCACCCCCTCCTACGAGCAGTACTTC.

This rearrangement joins TRBV2 to TRBJ2-5; D perhaps matches TRBD2 (6 bases). Trimming left V 8 bases short and J 4 bases short, with 17 bases between. This CDR3 region has 14 residues. Germline V gene sequence: CDR1 SNHLY, CDR2 FYNNEI. CDR3 bases: TGTGCCAGCGTCTATCCGCAGGGAGGAGAGACCCAGTACTTC. Its protein product is CASVYPQGGETQYF. The full variable domain, its missing parts supplied by reference TRBV2 and TRBJ2-5, is EPEVTQTPSHQVTQMGQEVILRCVPISNHLYFYWYRQILGQKVEFLVSFYNNEISEKSEIFDDQFSVERPDGSNFTLKIRSTKLEDSAMYFCASVYPQGGETQYFGPGTRLLVL.

V gene TRBV27 combines with J gene TRBJ1-2; 10 positions match TRBD1. Germline CDR1 reads MNHEY; CDR2 reads SMNVEV (reference sequence). This CDR3 is built from 13 residues. Trimming removed 7 bases from V and 2 bases from J; junction bases left unmatched: 1. CDR3 sequence (DNA): TGTGCCAGCAAGGGACAGGGGAACTATGGCTACACCTTC. Protein product: CASKGQGNYGYTF.

This sequence joins TRBV11-2 and TRBJ2-5; tentatively, D is TRBD1 or TRBD2 (5 bases each). Trimming took off 3 bases at V and 0 bases at J, with 8 bases between the two ends. This CDR3 has 14 residues. Germline V gives CDR1 SGHAT, CDR2 FQNNGV. The CDR3 nucleotides are TGTGCCAGCAGCTTTTGGGGGAACCAAGAGACCCAGTACTTC. Translating gives CASSFWGNQETQYF. Complete variable domain (other parts from reference TRBV11-2 and TRBJ2-5): EAGVAQSPRYKIIEKRQSVAFWCNPISGHATLYWYQQILGQGPKLLIQFQNNGVVDDSQLPKDRFSAERLKGVDSTLKIQPAKLEDSAVYLCASSFWGNQETQYFGPGTRLLVL.

This clone turned up a few times. This chain links TRBV18 with TRBJ2-3; D gene ambiguous. Germline CDR1 KGHSH, CDR2 LQKENI. This CDR3 contains 15 residues. V lost 3 bases and J lost 2, with 12 bases in between. The CDR3 DNA is TGTGCCAGCTCACCGGACGGGCCATACACAGATACGCAGTATTTT. Its protein product is CASSPDGPYTDTQYF.

The chain carries TRBV10-3 and TRBJ2-5; maybe TRBD2 (5 bases). CDR3 length: 14 amino acids. The V gene lost 6 bases and the J gene lost 4 bases, with 15 bases spanning the gap. Germline V gene sequence: CDR1 ENHRY, CDR2 SYGVKD. In DNA form, the CDR3 reads TGTGCCATCAGAAAAGAGGGCAACCTAGAGACCCAGTACTTC. This gives the protein CAIRKEGNLETQYF.

This chain links TRBV5-4 with TRBJ1-2; 10 nucleotides agree with TRBD1. CDR1 and CDR2 (germline): SGHNT, YYREEE (reference sequence). The CDR3 contains 14 residues. V dropped 2 bases and J dropped 5; count of bases not matched to a gene: 3. This chain's CDR3 is CASSFGTGVYGYTF. CDR3 sequence (DNA): TGTGCCAGCAGCTTTGGGACAGGGGTTTATGGCTACACCTTC. Full variable domain (outside the CDR3, taken from reference TRBV5-4 and TRBJ1-2): ETGVTQSPTHLIKTRGQQVTLRCSSQSGHNTVSWYQQALGQGPQFIFQYYREEENGRGNFPPRFSGLQFPNYSSELNVNALELDDSALYLCASSFGTGVYGYTFGSGTRLTVV.

The V gene is TRBV28, the J gene TRBJ2-1; 9 positions match TRBD2. The CDR3 spans 16 residues. Germline CDR1 and CDR2: MDHEN and SYDVKM. Trimming cost V 6 bases and J 5 bases; bases outside gene matches: 11. The CDR3 region is CASRSLLAGVNNEQFF. CDR3 sequence (DNA): TGTGCCAGCAGATCCCTATTAGCGGGGGTAAACAATGAGCAGTTCTTC.

The genes are TRBV5-5 and TRBJ2-7, with D unclear. This CDR3 region has 13 residues. V was clipped by 0 bases and J by 0 bases, with 4 bases between them. From germline, CDR1 is SGHKS and CDR2 YYEKEE (reference sequence). CDR3 in DNA: TGTGCCAGCAGCTTGGACGTCTCCTACGAGCAGTACTTC. Its protein is CASSLDVSYEQYF. The variable domain in full, completed from reference TRBV5-5 and TRBJ2-7, reads DAGVTQSPTHLIKTRGQQVTLRCSPISGHKSVSWYQQVLGQGPQFIFQYYEKEERGRGNFPDRFSARQFPNYSSELNVNALLLGDSALYLCASSLDVSYEQYFGPGTRLTVT.

This clone came up once. The gene calls are TRBV7-9 and TRBJ2-1, with D hard to call. Trimming shortened V by 5 bases and J by 8 bases, and 7 bases separated the two germline ends. Germline CDR1 and CDR2: SEHNR and FQNEAQ (reference sequence). CDR3 length: 11 amino acids. The CDR3 coding sequence is TGTGCCAGCAGCCTTTTCGATGAGCAGTTCTTC. Encoded protein: CASSLFDEQFF. Supplemented by reference TRBV7-9 and TRBJ2-1, the full variable domain reads DTGVSQNPRHKITKRGQNVTFRCDPISEHNRLYWYRQTLGQGPEFLTYFQNEAQLEKSRLLSDRFSAERPKGSFSTLEIQRTEQGDSAMYLCASSLFDEQFFGPGTRLTVL.

The chain links TRBV4-1 to TRBJ2-1, with D perhaps matching TRBD2 (6 bases). Deletions cut 2 bases from V and 8 bases from J, with 16 bases between. The germline gives CDR1 MGHRA, CDR2 YSYEKL. This CDR3 contains 15 residues. As DNA, the CDR3 is TGCGCCAGCAGCCAAACGGGCGGAGGGACGGATGAGCAGTTCTTC. Encoded protein: CASSQTGGGTDEQFF.

CDR3 nucleotides: TGCGCCAGCAGCCAGACCAGGGCATTCAGCTCCTACGAGCAGTACTTC. Translation gives CASSQTRAFSSYEQYF. The chain uses TRBV4-1 and TRBJ2-7, with D possibly being TRBD1 (5 bases). The CDR3 has 16 amino acids. Germline values: CDR1 MGHRA, CDR2 YSYEKL. V lost 3 bases and J lost 0, with 15 bases in between.

V and J are TRBV4-1 and TRBJ2-2; D may be TRBD1 (6 bases). Trimming cost V 2 bases and J 4 bases, with 11 bases left between them. This CDR3 has 15 amino acids. Germline V CDR1 and CDR2: MGHRA, YSYEKL. CDR3 DNA: TGCGCCAGCAGCCAAAACAGGGCGGGCACCGGGGAGCTGTTTTTT. Translation: CASSQNRAGTGELFF.